What follows are 11 T cell receptor beta chains derived from one specimen sequenced in a study of CD8 T cells in Susac syndrome. The RNA, 0.5 to 1 ug, was put through reverse transcription using random hexamers. Each CDR3 protein gets one entry after TCRdb re-called the immunoSEQ multiplex PCR reads with MiXCR. The sample has a few hundred thousand distinct CDR3 sequences, approximately 94% seen once; the top ten hold around 0.15%. Sequenced material: CD4+ T cells from PBMCs. Source of these receptors: a human donor with Susac syndrome.

The CDR3 region is CSATLVGVTDTQYF. CDR3 DNA: TGCAGTGCCACGTTAGTGGGGGTCACAGATACGCAGTATTTT. The chain is built from TRBV20-1 and TRBJ2-3; D could derive from TRBD1 or TRBD2 (5 bases each). CDR1 and CDR2 (germline): DFQATT, SNEGSKA (reference sequence). The CDR3 has 14 amino acids. V was clipped by 6 bases and J by 2 bases, with 15 bases between them.

The V call is TRBV10-3, the J call TRBJ1-4, with 7 bases lining up with TRBD1. Germline V gives CDR1 ENHRY, CDR2 SYGVKD. With V trimmed by 2 bases and J by 9 bases, 6 bases remained unmatched. The length of the CDR3 is 14 residues. The CDR3 DNA reads as TGTGCCATCAGTGAGACGCGGGACAGCCAAAAACTGTTTTTT. Translating it yields CAISETRDSQKLFF.

This chain connects TRBV4-2 to TRBJ1-3, with D possibly matching TRBD1 (5 bases). V gave up 5 bases and J gave up 4 bases, with 12 bases separating them. Germline CDR1 and CDR2: LGHNA and YNFKEQ. The CDR3 has 14 amino acids. This chain's CDR3 is CASSRAGQGNTIYF. CDR3 coding DNA: TGTGCCAGCAGCAGGGCAGGGCAAGGAAACACCATATATTTT.

This clonotype was detected once. The chain links TRBV28 to TRBJ2-1; the match to TRBD2 covers 8 bases. The junction had 9 bases not matched to a gene; V was cut back by 2 bases and J by 0 bases. CDR1 is MDHEN and CDR2 is SYDVKM in the germline V gene. The CDR3 has 18 residues. The CDR3 region has the DNA TGTGCCAGCAGTTTAACAGAACGGGAGGGCAGCTCCTACAATGAGCAGTTCTTC. Translating it yields CASSLTEREGSSYNEQFF.

The chain has TRBV10-2 and TRBJ1-6; D is unclear. The V end lost 3 bases, the J end lost 6 bases, and 9 bases lay between the germline ends. The CDR3 has 14 residues. The germline CDR1 and CDR2 sequences are WSHSY and SAAADI. The CDR3, as DNA: TGCGCCAGCAGTGAAGTGGCTGGTAATTCACCCCTCCACTTT. Amino acids: CASSEVAGNSPLHF.

J is TRBJ1-6 and V is TRBV28; D is uncertain. CDR3 length: 12 amino acids. Germline-derived CDR1 and CDR2 are MDHEN and SYDVKM. V was cut by 6 bases and J by 4 bases, with 4 bases left in between. The CDR3 coding sequence is TGTGCCAGCAGGGTGTATAATTCACCCCTCCACTTT. Its translation is CASRVYNSPLHF.

V and J are TRBV9 and TRBJ1-3; unclear D gene. The CDR3 contains 13 residues. Per the germline V gene, CDR1 is SGDLS and CDR2 is YYNGEE. Trimming took off 4 bases at V and 4 bases at J, with 9 bases between the two ends. The CDR3 sequence is CASSTRVGNTIYF. Here the CDR3 DNA reads TGTGCCAGCAGCACTAGAGTGGGAAACACCATATATTTT.

This chain joins TRBV20-1 and TRBJ1-6, with 7 bases lining up with TRBD1. This CDR3 contains 14 residues. V lost 4 bases to trimming and J lost 7 bases; unmatched junction nucleotides: 7. Germline V CDR1 and CDR2: DFQATT, SNEGSKA (reference sequence). Written as DNA, the CDR3 is TGCAGTGCTAAGAAGGAGACAGGGAATTCACCCCTCCACTTT. Encoded protein: CSAKKETGNSPLHF.

This clonotype was seen just once. This chain connects TRBV14 to TRBJ2-7; the D is unclear. Trimming stripped 2 bases from V and 3 bases from J, with 20 bases between. Germline loops: CDR1 SGHDN, CDR2 FVKESK. The CDR3 extends over 17 amino acids. The CDR3, as DNA: TGTGCCAGCAGCCAAATCAGCCATTCTACCCTTTTCTACGAGCAGTACTTC. Protein product: CASSQISHSTLFYEQYF.

The V gene is TRBV6-2 or TRBV6-3, the J gene TRBJ2-7; D is unclear. Per germline, CDR1 MNHEY and CDR2 SVGEGT. The CDR3 loop spans 11 amino acids. V was shortened by 5 bases and J by 2 bases, with 4 bases between the two germline ends. CDR3 residues: CASSITYEQYF. The CDR3 region has the DNA TGTGCCAGCAGTATAACCTACGAGCAGTACTTC.

The chain joins TRBV19 to TRBJ2-1; D tentatively fits TRBD1 or TRBD2 (6 bases each). Germline CDR1 LNHDA, CDR2 SQIVND (reference sequence). V shed 5 bases and J shed 10 bases, with 21 bases lying between them. The length of the CDR3 is 15 residues. As DNA, the CDR3 is TGTGCCAGTAGTCCATCTAGCGTAGGGGGTGAAGAGCAGTTCTTC. This encodes CASSPSSVGGEEQFF.